Listed here are 9 T cell receptor beta chains from one sample, sequenced in a study of OX40 agonist ivuxolimab in advanced cancers. Sequencing used immunoSEQ multiplex PCR; TCRdb keeps in-frame clones, though not all of them. The sample has more than 85,000 clones; approximately 89% are singletons. Sequenced here: CD4+ or CD8+ T cells sorted from blood, sampled in a trial of the OX40 agonist ivuxolimab. The receptors shown here come from an adult with an advanced solid tumor such as melanoma, head and neck, liver or kidney cancer.

This clone appeared a single time. The chain has TRBV6-5 and TRBJ2-1; 13 nucleotides align to TRBD2. This CDR3 is built from 15 residues. J lost 5 bases, V lost 6 bases, and 4 bases had no gene match. In germline, CDR1 is MNHEY, CDR2 SVGAGI. The CDR3 here is CASSRLAGGNNEQFF. The CDR3 bases are TGTGCCAGCAGCCGACTAGCGGGAGGTAACAATGAGCAGTTCTTC.

This clone was found a few times. This chain connects TRBV6-5 to TRBJ2-2, with 12 bases lining up with TRBD2. V lost 5 bases and J lost 7; bases outside the gene matches: 5. CDR3 length: 15 residues. Germline V CDR1 and CDR2: MNHEY, SVGAGI. In DNA form, the CDR3 reads TGTGCCAGCAGTCCCCGACTAGCGGGGGACGGGGAGCTGTTTTTT. Its protein is CASSPRLAGDGELFF.

In DNA form, the CDR3 reads TGTGCCAGCTCACCAACTAGCGGGGGTCTACAAGAGACCCAGTACTTC. It yields the protein CASSPTSGGLQETQYF. The V call is TRBV18, the J call TRBJ2-5; 11 nucleotides line up with TRBD2. The CDR3 length is 16 residues. V dropped 2 bases and J dropped 2; count of bases not matched to a gene: 4. Germline V gene lookup returns CDR1 KGHSH and CDR2 LQKENI.

This sequence joins TRBV12-5 and TRBJ2-1, with D hard to call. The CDR3 contains 14 residues. Germline CDR1 and CDR2: LGHNT and FRNRAP. Trimming took off 0 bases at V and 5 bases at J, with 8 bases between the two ends. CDR3 in amino acids: CASGLVPENNEQFF. CDR3 nucleotides: TGTGCTAGTGGTTTGGTACCCGAAAACAATGAGCAGTTCTTC. The variable domain in full, completed from reference TRBV12-5 and TRBJ2-1, reads DARVTQTPRHKVTEMGQEVTMRCQPILGHNTVFWYRQTMMQGLELLAYFRNRAPLDDSGMPKDRFSAEMPDATLATLKIQPSEPRDSAVYFCASGLVPENNEQFFGPGTRLTVL.

The chain has TRBV7-2 and TRBJ2-7; perhaps D is TRBD1 or TRBD2 (5 bases each). CDR1 SGHTA and CDR2 FQGNSA come from the germline V gene. V gave up 4 bases and J gave up 6 bases, with 13 bases separating them. The CDR3 extends over 13 amino acids. For the CDR3, the DNA is TGTGCCAGCAGCTCCGGGGCCCTGGGCGAGCAGTACTTC. This codes for CASSSGALGEQYF.

The gene calls are TRBV6-1 and TRBJ1-2; possibly TRBD1 for D (6 bases). This CDR3 comprises 14 residues. Germline V gene data show CDR1 as MNHNS and CDR2 as SASEGT. V dropped 1 base and J dropped 6 bases, with 12 bases sitting between them. As DNA, the CDR3 is TGTGCCAGCAGTGAAGGAGGGGGGGGCGATGGCTACACCTTC. This sequence encodes CASSEGGGGDGYTF.

This clone appeared a single time. This chain connects TRBV6-5 to TRBJ2-1; TRBD2 matches 8 bases. This CDR3 has 13 amino acids. CDR1 is MNHEY and CDR2 is SVGAGI in the germline V gene. The V gene end was trimmed by 8 bases and the J gene end by 8 bases; junction bases not matched to a gene: 8. CDR3 sequence (DNA): TGTGCCAGCGGGAGCGGGAGAGTGTATGAGCAGTTCTTC. Protein product: CASGSGRVYEQFF.

This clone has only one observation. The CDR3 bases are TGTGCCAGCAGTTGGACAGGGACGGGGGAGACCCAGTACTTC. It is translated as CASSWTGTGETQYF. V usage is TRBV6-1 and J usage is TRBJ2-5; 8 bases fit TRBD1. The CDR3 extends over 14 amino acids. The V gene's germline CDR1 is MNHNS and CDR2 SASEGT. V dropped 5 bases and J dropped 5; count of bases not matched to a gene: 7.

The chain joins TRBV5-4 to TRBJ2-5; D gene ambiguous. The germline gives CDR1 SGHNT, CDR2 YYREEE (reference sequence). With 1 base removed from V and 3 bases from J, the gap between germline ends came to 10 bases. The CDR3 is made up of 14 amino acids. The CDR3 reads CASSLKAREETQYF. Here the CDR3 DNA reads TGTGCCAGCAGCTTGAAGGCTAGAGAAGAGACCCAGTACTTC.